This T cell receptor beta chain was captured by sequencing in a study of blood T cell repertoires in COVID-19. Data came from immunoSEQ multiplex PCR; TCRdb stores just in-frame clones and leaves some out. The profile shows around 67,000 clones, around 83% of them singletons. CDR3 length: 15 residues. V trimming: 5 bases; J trimming: 0 bases; junction bases outside the gene matches: 6. Germline lookup yields CDR1 MDHEN and CDR2 SYDVKM. The source material was peripheral blood. This sequence was found in a middle-aged man with active COVID-19. The chain has TRBV28 and TRBJ1-1, with 7 bases lining up with TRBD1. CDR3 region: CASSTYRGMNTEAFF. Written as DNA, the CDR3 is TGTGCCAGCAGTACATACAGGGGAATGAACACTGAAGCTTTCTTT.